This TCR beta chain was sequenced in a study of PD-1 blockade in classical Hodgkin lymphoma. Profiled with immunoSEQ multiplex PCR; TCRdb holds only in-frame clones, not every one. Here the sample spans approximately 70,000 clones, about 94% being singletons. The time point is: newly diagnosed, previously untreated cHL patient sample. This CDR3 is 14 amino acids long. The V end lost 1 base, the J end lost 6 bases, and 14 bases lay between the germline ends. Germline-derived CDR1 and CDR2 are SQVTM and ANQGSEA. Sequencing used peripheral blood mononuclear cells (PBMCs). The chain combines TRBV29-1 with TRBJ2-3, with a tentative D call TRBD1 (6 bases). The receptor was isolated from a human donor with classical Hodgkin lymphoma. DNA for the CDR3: TGCAGCGTTGAAGGGATACAGGGAAAGGATACGCAGTATTTT. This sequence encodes CSVEGIQGKDTQYF.